What follows are 30 T cell receptor beta chains derived from one specimen sequenced in a study of T cell responses to AZD1222 COVID-19 vaccine. Here immunoSEQ multiplex PCR was the method, and the copy in TCRdb shows in-frame clones only, minus some. Among about 150,000 clones listed, about nine tenths were seen once. The material was peripheral blood, obtained on day 0 of AZD1222 vaccination. The source is an adult in good health.

The chain links TRBV18 to TRBJ1-1, with 7 positions matching TRBD1. Looked up from germline, CDR1 is KGHSH and CDR2 is LQKENI. This CDR3 spans 17 amino acids. The V segment lost 1 base and the J segment 4 bases; nucleotides outside the gene matches: 12. CDR3 coding DNA: TGTGCCAGCTCACCACTAGGACAGGAAGAGACGTCCACTGAAGCTTTCTTT. Amino acids: CASSPLGQEETSTEAFF.

The chain uses TRBV16 and TRBJ1-2; no clear D. CDR3 length equals 15 residues. V was pared by 0 bases and J by 4 bases, with 12 bases between. Germline V gene data show CDR1 as KGHSY and CDR2 as FQNENV. The CDR3 DNA reads as TGTGCCAGCAGCCAATCCAGGCAGGCCTCCTATGGCTACACCTTC. Protein product: CASSQSRQASYGYTF.

This clone occurred a few times. The rearrangement links TRBV7-8 to TRBJ1-5, with TRBD1 matching 9 bases. The CDR3 consists of 15 residues. V was pared by 7 bases and J by 6 bases, with 10 bases of the junction left unmatched. The V gene's germline CDR1 is SGHVS and CDR2 FQNEAQ. CDR3 sequence (DNA): TGTGCCAGCACTAGGACAGGGGATGAGCGTCAGCCCCAGCATTTT. Its translation is CASTRTGDERQPQHF.

About this clone: A junction boundary mismatches the germline segment, possibly from a read error. The chain couples TRBV7-9 to TRBJ1-3; TRBD1 matches at 7 bases. Per the germline V gene, CDR1 is SEHNR and CDR2 is FQNEAQ (reference sequence). The CDR3 sequence is 13 residues long. In DNA, the CDR3 is TGTGCCAGCAGGCGACAGGGTGGAGACACCATATATTTT. As protein: CASRRQGGDTIYF.

The chain employs TRBV9 and TRBJ2-7; 8 nucleotides match TRBD2. The J segment lost 7 bases and the V segment lost 4 bases, leaving 10 bases of the junction unmatched. Germline CDR1 SGDLS, CDR2 YYNGEE. This CDR3 contains 14 residues. The CDR3 DNA reads TGTGCCAGCAGCATTAGCGGGGACCTGGGGGAGCAGTACTTC. It encodes CASSISGDLGEQYF.

This chain links TRBV18 with TRBJ1-4, with unresolved D. V was pared by 0 bases and J by 7 bases, with 15 bases between. The CDR3 is made up of 16 amino acids. The germline CDR1 and CDR2 sequences are KGHSH and LQKENI. For the CDR3, the DNA is TGTGCCAGCTCACCACCGACGAAGGGAGAGATTGAAAAACTGTTTTTT. It is translated as CASSPPTKGEIEKLFF.

This clone was seen just once. V usage is TRBV16 and J usage is TRBJ1-5; D is undetermined. Deletions cut 3 bases from V and 2 bases from J, with 17 bases between. The length of the CDR3 is 17 residues. Germline CDR1 reads KGHSY; CDR2 reads FQNENV. The CDR3 spells CASSHPDGVVGNQPQHF. The CDR3 nucleotides are TGTGCCAGCAGCCACCCCGACGGGGTTGTGGGCAATCAGCCCCAGCATTTT.

The chain uses TRBV24-1 and TRBJ2-5, with 11 bases that match TRBD1. Germline values: CDR1 KGHDR, CDR2 SFDVKD. V was pared by 0 bases and J by 5 bases, with 4 bases of the junction left unmatched. This CDR3 has 16 amino acids. The CDR3 nucleotides read TGTGCCACCAGTGATTTGGGGGACAGGGGGTTCGAGACCCAGTACTTC. It codes for CATSDLGDRGFETQYF.

The V call is TRBV5-1, the J call TRBJ2-3, with 11 bases matching TRBD2. V shed 0 bases and J 1 base; nucleotides not matched to a gene: 1. This CDR3 is built from 16 residues. The germline V gene encodes CDR1 SGHRS and CDR2 YFSETQ. CDR3 nucleotides: TGCGCCAGCAGCTTGGTGGGACTAGCGGGCACAGATACGCAGTATTTT. It is translated as CASSLVGLAGTDTQYF.

The J gene is TRBJ1-5, the V gene TRBV12-3 or TRBV12-4; TRBD1 matches 9 bases. V lost 5 bases to trimming and J lost 5 bases; unmatched junction nucleotides: 1. The CDR3 contains 13 residues. DNA for the CDR3: TGTGCCAGCAGTCGGACAGGGGATCAGCCCCAGCATTTT. Encoded protein: CASSRTGDQPQHF.

The chain couples TRBV27 to TRBJ1-5; D remains unclear. The V end was cut by 6 bases, the J end by 2 bases, with 14 bases between. There are 15 residues in the CDR3. Germline CDR1 and CDR2: MNHEY and SMNVEV (reference sequence). In nucleotides, the CDR3 is TGTGCCAGCAGCGACTCGCGTCAGGGCAATCAGCCCCAGCATTTT. It is translated as CASSDSRQGNQPQHF.

The chain's CDR3 is CASSRSGTGIRETQYF. As DNA, the CDR3 is TGTGCCAGCAGTCGATCCGGGACAGGGATAAGAGAGACCCAGTACTTC. The chain uses TRBV28 and TRBJ2-5; 9 nucleotides align to TRBD1. CDR1 MDHEN and CDR2 SYDVKM come from the germline V gene. Trimming removed 5 bases from V and 4 bases from J; junction bases left unmatched: 11. The CDR3 extends over 16 amino acids.

The chain recombines TRBV3-1 (or the pseudogene TRBV3-2) with TRBJ2-5; the D gene is possibly TRBD2 (6 bases). Germline V CDR1 and CDR2: LGHDT, YNNKEL (reference sequence). V was pared by 4 bases and J by 7 bases, with 16 bases between. The CDR3 has 14 amino acids. CDR3 in DNA: TGTGCCAGCAGCCGTGTGGGACTCGACGGGACCCAGTACTTC. Its protein is CASSRVGLDGTQYF.

The V call is TRBV24-1, the J call TRBJ2-5; weak D call: TRBD1 (5 bases). Germline V gene lookup returns CDR1 KGHDR and CDR2 SFDVKD. Trimming removed 2 bases from V and 4 bases from J, with 13 bases in between. The CDR3 spans 15 residues. Here the CDR3 reads CATSDSHRLIETQYF. As DNA, the CDR3 is TGTGCCACCAGTGATTCTCACAGGCTTATAGAGACCCAGTACTTC.

The rearrangement uses TRBV18 and TRBJ2-1; D not resolved. Trimming pared 3 bases from V and 4 bases from J, leaving 16 bases between. The CDR3 totals 16 residues. Germline CDR1 is KGHSH and CDR2 is LQKENI. The CDR3, as DNA: TGTGCCAGCTCACCTAACCTCGGACGAGGATACAATGAGCAGTTCTTC. This sequence encodes CASSPNLGRGYNEQFF.

This chain uses TRBV7-2 with TRBJ2-3; D is possibly TRBD2 (6 bases). The CDR3 length is 15 residues. The ends were cut back, 3 bases at V and 8 bases at J, with 18 bases in the middle. Per germline, CDR1 SGHTA and CDR2 FQGNSA. The chain's CDR3 is CASSFKSAGGGTQYF. The CDR3 DNA is TGTGCCAGCAGCTTCAAGTCCGCCGGGGGTGGTACGCAGTATTTT.

The CDR3 here is CASSVTGLGQETQYF. The DNA of the CDR3 is TGTGCCAGCAGCGTAACAGGGTTAGGCCAAGAGACCCAGTACTTC. The chain has TRBV7-9 and TRBJ2-5, with D tentatively TRBD1 (6 bases). This CDR3 comprises 15 residues. The V and J ends lost 5 bases and 1 base respectively, with 14 bases between them. CDR1 and CDR2 (germline): SEHNR, FQNEAQ (reference sequence).

The chain carries TRBV20-1 and TRBJ1-1; D gene uncertain. This CDR3 has 11 amino acids. The germline V and J ends were trimmed by 2 bases and 4 bases, with 5 bases remaining between them. From germline, CDR1 is DFQATT and CDR2 SNEGSKA (reference sequence). The CDR3: CSARMVTEAFF. The CDR3 DNA reads as TGCAGTGCTAGAATGGTCACTGAAGCTTTCTTT.

The chain couples TRBV24-1 to TRBJ2-6; 8 bases agree with TRBD1. V lost 4 bases and J lost 0; bases outside the gene matches: 4. The CDR3 totals 17 residues. In germline, CDR1 is KGHDR, CDR2 SFDVKD. As DNA, the CDR3 is TGTGCCACCAGTGAGGGGACAGGCCGCTCTGGGGCCAACGTCCTGACTTTC. This encodes CATSEGTGRSGANVLTF.

This chain connects TRBV5-4 to TRBJ2-1; D is uncertain. V was shortened by 2 bases and J by 7 bases, with 7 bases between the two germline ends. Germline CDR1 reads SGHNT; CDR2 reads YYREEE (reference sequence). The CDR3 contains 12 residues. CDR3 sequence reads: CASSFDLNEQFF. CDR3 nucleotides: TGTGCCAGCAGCTTCGATCTGAATGAGCAGTTCTTC.

The chain couples TRBV5-1 to TRBJ1-2, with D hard to call. Looked up from germline, CDR1 is SGHRS and CDR2 is YFSETQ. CDR3 length: 13 amino acids. V gave up 4 bases and J gave up 0 bases, with 7 bases separating them. The CDR3 protein is CASSPTSNYGYTF. CDR3 sequence (DNA): TGCGCCAGCAGCCCGACCTCTAACTATGGCTACACCTTC.

V usage is TRBV6-1 and J usage is TRBJ1-1; D is perhaps TRBD1 (5 bases). Looked up from germline, CDR1 is MNHNS and CDR2 is SASEGT. The CDR3 loop spans 11 amino acids. Trimming cost V 3 bases and J 11 bases, with 10 bases left between them. CDR3 sequence reads: CASSDRVRAFF. In DNA, the CDR3 is TGTGCCAGCAGTGACAGGGTTCGGGCTTTCTTT.

V usage is TRBV28 and J usage is TRBJ1-1, with no clear D. Germline V gene lookup returns CDR1 MDHEN and CDR2 SYDVKM. The CDR3 extends over 13 amino acids. The V and J ends lost 2 bases and 2 bases respectively, with 6 bases between them. CDR3 region: CASSLERNTEAFF. The CDR3 bases are TGTGCCAGCAGTTTAGAGCGTAACACTGAAGCTTTCTTT. The whole variable domain, remainder taken from reference TRBV28 and TRBJ1-1, is DVKVTQSSRYLVKRTGEKVFLECVQDMDHENMFWYRQDPGLGLRLIYFSYDVKMKEKGDIPEGYSVSREKKERFSLILESASTNQTSMYLCASSLERNTEAFFGQGTRLTVV.

The gene calls are TRBV3-1 (or the pseudogene TRBV3-2) and TRBJ1-1; D call uncertain. This CDR3 has 14 amino acids. Germline V gene lookup returns CDR1 LGHDT and CDR2 YNNKEL (reference sequence). The V and J ends lost 2 bases and 2 bases respectively, with 9 bases between them. The CDR3 DNA reads TGTGCCAGCAGCCAAAACGGACCCAACACTGAAGCTTTCTTT. This gives the protein CASSQNGPNTEAFF.

The rearrangement uses TRBV15 and TRBJ1-1; 8 bases fit TRBD1. The germline CDR1 and CDR2 sequences are LNHNV and YYDKDF (reference sequence). The CDR3 has 15 amino acids. V shed 2 bases, J shed 4 bases, and the junction held 6 bases outside the gene matches. CDR3 sequence: CATSRQRTGFTEAFF. The CDR3 bases are TGTGCCACCAGCAGACAACGGACAGGGTTCACTGAAGCTTTCTTT.

This rearrangement joins TRBV28 to TRBJ1-5; 7 nucleotides line up with TRBD1. CDR1 is MDHEN and CDR2 is SYDVKM in the germline V gene. This CDR3 is built from 14 residues. Trimming cost V 5 bases and J 3 bases; bases outside gene matches: 4. The CDR3 nucleotides read TGTGCCAGCAGTACGGGACAGAACAATCAGCCCCAGCATTTT. Its translation is CASSTGQNNQPQHF.

The chain combines TRBV29-1 with TRBJ2-3; TRBD2 agrees at 7 bases. Germline CDR1 SQVTM, CDR2 ANQGSEA. J was trimmed by 4 bases and V by 6 bases; bases with no gene match: 13. The CDR3 has 15 residues. In DNA form, the CDR3 reads TGCAGCGTGAGGGGAGCGGGACGGGGGGCAGATACGCAGTATTTT. Its protein product is CSVRGAGRGADTQYF.

CDR3 in DNA: TGTGCCAGTAGTGGGTGGACAGGGGGTATGGGTGAGCAGTTCTTC. It encodes CASSGWTGGMGEQFF. V gene TRBV27 combines with J gene TRBJ2-1; 10 nucleotides match TRBD1. Germline-derived CDR1 and CDR2 are MNHEY and SMNVEV (reference sequence). The CDR3 extends over 15 amino acids. V lost 9 bases and J lost 9; bases outside the gene matches: 14.

This rearrangement joins TRBV11-2 to TRBJ2-7; the D gene is possibly TRBD2 (6 bases). The germline CDR1 and CDR2 sequences are SGHAT and FQNNGV. The CDR3 sequence is 13 residues long. The V gene lost 5 bases and the J gene lost 3 bases, with 11 bases spanning the gap. In nucleotides, the CDR3 is TGTGCCAGCAGCCAGGAAGCGGGCTACGAGCAGTACTTC. Translating it yields CASSQEAGYEQYF.

V gene TRBV3-1 (or the pseudogene TRBV3-2) combines with J gene TRBJ1-1; 9 bases align to TRBD1. The V and J ends lost 1 base and 2 bases, in that order; junction bases with no gene match: 17. Germline V CDR1 and CDR2: LGHDT, YNNKEL (reference sequence). The CDR3 is 20 residues long. CDR3: CASSQVPPLLGTGRNTEAFF. The CDR3, as DNA: TGTGCCAGCAGCCAAGTTCCCCCTTTGCTAGGGACAGGGCGTAACACTGAAGCTTTCTTT.